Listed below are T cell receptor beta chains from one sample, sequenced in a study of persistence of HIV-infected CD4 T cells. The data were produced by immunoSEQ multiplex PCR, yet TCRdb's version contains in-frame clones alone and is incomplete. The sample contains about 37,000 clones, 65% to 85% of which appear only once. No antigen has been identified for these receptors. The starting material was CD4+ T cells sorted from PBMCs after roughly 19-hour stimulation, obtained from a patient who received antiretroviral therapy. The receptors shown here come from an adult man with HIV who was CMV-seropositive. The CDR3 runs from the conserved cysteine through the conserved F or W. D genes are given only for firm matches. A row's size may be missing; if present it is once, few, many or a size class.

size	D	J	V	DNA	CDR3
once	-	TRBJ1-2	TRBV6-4	TGTGCCAGCAGTGAATCGGGGGCTAGTGGCTACACCTTC	CASSESGASGYTF
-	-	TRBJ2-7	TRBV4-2	TGTGCCAGCAGCCGACGTATCGGGTCGTCAGGGGAAGTTAGCCGTTCTCTTTACGAGCAGTACTTC	CASSRRIGSSGEVSRSLYEQYF
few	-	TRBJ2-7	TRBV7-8	TGTGCCAGCAGCTTAGCGTGGTTGGACGAGCAGTACTTC	CASSLAWLDEQYF
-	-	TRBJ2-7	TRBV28	TGTGCCAGCAGTTTTAACGGCCTGAGGCCCGAGCAGTACTTC	CASSFNGLRPEQYF
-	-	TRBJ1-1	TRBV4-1	TGCGCCAGCAGCCAGGACGACAAAGGGAAAGCTTTCTTT	CASSQDDKGKAFF
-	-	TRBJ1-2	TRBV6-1	TGTGCCAGCAGACGGCAGGGAGTGGATGGCTACACCTTC	CASRRQGVDGYTF
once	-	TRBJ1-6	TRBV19	TGTGCCAGTAAGGGAGGAAGGGACGCGGGGTCACCCCTCCACTTT	CASKGGRDAGSPLHF
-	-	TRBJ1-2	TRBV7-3	TGTGCCAGCAGCTTAACCGCCGCGGGGGGGTACTATGGCTACACCTTC	CASSLTAAGGYYGYTF
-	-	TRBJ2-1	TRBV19	TGTGCCAGTGGCGATGGGGGCTCAGCCTACAATGAGCAGTTCTTC	CASGDGGSAYNEQFF
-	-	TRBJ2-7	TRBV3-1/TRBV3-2	TGTGCCAGCAGCCTCGGGACTCCTCCCTACGAGCAGTACTTC	CASSLGTPPYEQYF
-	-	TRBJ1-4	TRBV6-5	TGTGCCAGCAGTTGGGGTTTGGGGGCGGGCGAAAAACTGTTTTTT	CASSWGLGAGEKLFF
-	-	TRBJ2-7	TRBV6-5	TGTGCCAGCAGCCATCGAGACGGGTACGAGCAGTACTTC	CASSHRDGYEQYF
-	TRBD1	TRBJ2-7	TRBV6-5	TGTGCCAGCAGCCTTAAGGGGGCTCACGAGCAGTACTTC	CASSLKGAHEQYF
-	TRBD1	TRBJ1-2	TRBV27	TGTGCCAGCAGACTACAGGGGAACTATGGCTACACCTTC	CASRLQGNYGYTF
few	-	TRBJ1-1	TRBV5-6	TGTGCCAGCAGCTTGGGGTGGAACACTGAAGCTTTCTTT	CASSLGWNTEAFF
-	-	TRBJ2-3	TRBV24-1	TGTGCCACCAGTGACCCTGAAGCAAGCACAGATACGCAGTATTTT	CATSDPEASTDTQYF
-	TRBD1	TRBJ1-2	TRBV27	TGTGCCAGCAGTTTTGGACAGGGGTATGGCTACACCTTC	CASSFGQGYGYTF
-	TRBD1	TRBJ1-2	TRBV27	TGTGCCAGCAGTCTACAGGGGGTAGCCAACTATGGCTACACCTTC	CASSLQGVANYGYTF
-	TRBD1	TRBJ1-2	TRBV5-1	TGCGCCAGCAGCTTGGAGGGGGCATGGGGCTACACCTTC	CASSLEGAWGYTF
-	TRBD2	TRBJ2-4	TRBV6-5	TGTGCCAGCAGTTACTCGAGGGACCGGGGGGTAAACATTCAGTACTTC	CASSYSRDRGVNIQYF
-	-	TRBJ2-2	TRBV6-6	TGTGCCAGCAGTTTAGACAGGACCACCGGGGAGCTGTTTTTT	CASSLDRTTGELFF
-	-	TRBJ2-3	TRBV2	TGTGCCAGCAGCCTCGCTGGAGGGGAGGCGTATACGCAGTATTTT	CASSLAGGEAYTQYF
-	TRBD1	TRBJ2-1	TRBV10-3	TGTGCCGTATCCGGGACAGGGGGTAAGGGGAATGAGCAGTTCTTC	CAVSGTGGKGNEQFF
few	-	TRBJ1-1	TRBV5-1	TGCGCCAGCAGCCCGGTAGTGATGAACACTGAAGCTTTCTTT	CASSPVVMNTEAFF
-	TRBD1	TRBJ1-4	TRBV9	TGTGCCAGCAGCCTTTCGACAGGGTCTGAAAAACTGTTTTTT	CASSLSTGSEKLFF
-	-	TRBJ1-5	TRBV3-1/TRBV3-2	TGTGCCAGCAGCTTTACAGGGCGCGGCCAGCCCCAGCATTTT	CASSFTGRGQPQHF
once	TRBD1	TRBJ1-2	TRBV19	TGTGCCAGTACCCCGACAGGGTGGACCTATGGCTACACCTTC	CASTPTGWTYGYTF